This T cell receptor (beta chain) was found in a study of a mutant IDH1 vaccine in newly diagnosed glioma. The repertoire was sequenced with immunoSEQ multiplex PCR; TCRdb's copy has only in-frame clones and lacks some. The sample contains about 100,000 clones, about 80% of which appear only once. Trimming cost V 2 bases and J 6 bases, with 16 bases left between them. CDR1 is ENHRY and CDR2 is SYGVKD in the germline V gene. This CDR3 is 15 amino acids long. The time point: baseline, week 1 (first vaccination visit). Treatment given: pre-vaccination baseline after standard-of-care therapy. The sample in question was PBMCs, obtained from a glioma patient treated with radiotherapy, temozolomide or both. The clonotype originates from a man in his forties or fifties with glioma. This sequence joins TRBV10-3 and TRBJ1-1, with a tentative D call TRBD1 (5 bases). The chain's CDR3 is CAISEPGRGGAEAFF. CDR3 DNA sequence: TGTGCCATCAGTGAGCCGGGACGTGGAGGGGCTGAAGCTTTCTTT.